What follows are 6 T cell receptor beta chains derived from one specimen sequenced in a study of identifying expanded T cells in peripheral blood. The assay was immunoSEQ multiplex PCR, and TCRdb's table has in-frame clones only and misses some. The sample records 95,000 to 100,000 clones, around nine tenths being singletons. Sequencing used blood. The receptors originated from a person aged 18-69 years in good health.

The chain is built from TRBV18 and TRBJ1-1; 8 bases match TRBD1. This CDR3 contains 15 residues. V trimming: 3 bases; J trimming: 3 bases; junction bases outside the gene matches: 6. The germline V gene encodes CDR1 KGHSH and CDR2 LQKENI. In DNA form, the CDR3 reads TGTGCCAGCTCACCGGGACAGGTGGGATACACTGAAGCTTTCTTT. Translated: CASSPGQVGYTEAFF.

The chain employs TRBV5-4 and TRBJ2-5; 7 bases are a match to TRBD1. The V and J ends lost 2 bases and 0 bases, in that order; junction bases with no gene match: 7. The CDR3 is made up of 16 amino acids. CDR1 SGHNT and CDR2 YYREEE come from the germline V gene (reference sequence). The CDR3 sequence is CASSLRDSSYQETQYF. In DNA, the CDR3 is TGTGCCAGCAGCTTACGGGACAGCTCGTACCAAGAGACCCAGTACTTC.

A word on this clone: At one end, the junction sequence differs from germline, possibly due to a read error. The chain uses TRBV7-9 and TRBJ2-7; TRBD1 matches 8 bases. There are 15 residues in the CDR3. From germline, CDR1 is SEHNR and CDR2 FQNEAQ (reference sequence). The CDR3 DNA reads TGTGCCAGCAGCTTGAGCCCTTGGACAGGGAAGGAGCAGAACTTC. Its protein is CASSLSPWTGKEQNF.

This rearrangement joins TRBV27 to TRBJ2-7; TRBD1 matches 8 bases. The V segment lost 5 bases and the J segment 4 bases; nucleotides outside the gene matches: 7. This CDR3 region has 14 residues. Germline V lookup: CDR1 MNHEY, CDR2 SMNVEV (reference sequence). The CDR3 here is CASSHSGDRYEQYF. The DNA for the CDR3 is TGTGCCAGCAGTCACTCAGGGGACAGGTACGAGCAGTACTTC.

The V call is TRBV7-7, the J call TRBJ2-5; D call uncertain. The germline V and J ends were trimmed by 2 bases and 5 bases, with 9 bases remaining between them. Germline V gene data show CDR1 as SSHAT and CDR2 as FNYEAQ (reference sequence). This CDR3 region has 13 residues. CDR3 protein: CASSLQLRETQYF. The CDR3 DNA is TGTGCCAGCAGCTTACAACTAAGGGAGACCCAGTACTTC.

V is TRBV6-6 and J is TRBJ1-2; 10 bases line up with TRBD1. The CDR3 loop spans 15 amino acids. With 6 bases clipped from V and 1 base from J, the junction kept 5 bases outside the gene matches. Germline lookup yields CDR1 MNHNY and CDR2 SVGAGI (reference sequence). CDR3 loop: CASREGQGNNYGYTF. CDR3 in DNA: TGTGCCAGCAGGGAGGGACAGGGGAATAACTATGGCTACACCTTC.